Below, 14 T cell receptor beta chains from the same sample are listed, as sequenced in a study of cytomegalovirus exposure and HLA in healthy donors. Primers: 60 Vbeta forward and 13 Jbeta reverse. Some clones are missing from TCRdb's copy, which holds only in-frame ones; the method was immunoSEQ multiplex PCR. The data hold 120,000 to 150,000 clones, with around 77% observed a single time. Sequencing was done on a sample of PBMCs. The receptors here all came from a woman aged 40 to 50 in good health and CMV-seropositive.

V usage is TRBV5-4 and J usage is TRBJ2-5, with 8 bases that match TRBD2. CDR1 and CDR2 (germline): SGHNT, YYREEE (reference sequence). The length of the CDR3 is 16 residues. V gave up 5 bases and J gave up 4 bases; unmatched junction bases: 13. CDR3 residues: CASSLEAGGRVETQYF. In DNA, the CDR3 is TGTGCCAGCAGTTTAGAGGCGGGGGGTAGGGTAGAGACCCAGTACTTC. Full variable domain (outside the CDR3, taken from reference TRBV5-4 and TRBJ2-5): ETGVTQSPTHLIKTRGQQVTLRCSSQSGHNTVSWYQQALGQGPQFIFQYYREEENGRGNFPPRFSGLQFPNYSSELNVNALELDDSALYLCASSLEAGGRVETQYFGPGTRLLVL.

The CDR3 is CASSQERSGRHEQYF. CDR3 sequence (DNA): TGTGCCAGCAGCCAAGAACGGTCAGGTCGACACGAGCAGTACTTC. This sequence joins TRBV14 and TRBJ2-7; the D is unclear. CDR3 size: 15 residues. Deletions cut 0 bases from V and 5 bases from J, with 14 bases between. From germline, CDR1 is SGHDN and CDR2 FVKESK.

The rearrangement links TRBV18 to TRBJ2-7, with D maybe TRBD1 (5 bases). The CDR3 sequence is 16 residues long. Trimming took off 3 bases at V and 6 bases at J, with 21 bases between the two ends. Per the germline V gene, CDR1 is KGHSH and CDR2 is LQKENI. The CDR3: CASSPPTGTSRSEQYF. DNA of the CDR3: TGTGCCAGCTCACCTCCAACAGGCACCTCGAGGTCCGAGCAGTACTTC.

The V gene is TRBV10-3, the J gene TRBJ1-1; 7 bases map to TRBD1. The trim removed 4 bases at V and 3 bases at J, leaving 5 bases unmatched. CDR3 size: 14 residues. Germline V CDR1 and CDR2: ENHRY, SYGVKD. CDR3 sequence: CAISGRDRYTEAFF. The CDR3 bases are TGTGCCATCAGTGGGCGGGACAGATACACTGAAGCTTTCTTT.

The CDR3 DNA is TGTGCCAGCAGCCGACTCGGGGATGAGCAGTACTTC. Amino acids: CASSRLGDEQYF. This sequence joins TRBV7-9 and TRBJ2-7; a possible D gene is TRBD2 (5 bases). Germline V gene lookup returns CDR1 SEHNR and CDR2 FQNEAQ (reference sequence). Trimming stripped 5 bases from V and 7 bases from J, with 12 bases between. The CDR3 consists of 12 residues.

The V and J genes are TRBV6-5 and TRBJ1-4; 9 nucleotides line up with TRBD1. CDR3 length: 15 residues. J lost 0 bases, V lost 6 bases, and 2 bases had no gene match. The V gene's germline CDR1 is MNHEY and CDR2 SVGAGI. The CDR3 coding sequence is TGTGCCAGCAGGGGACAGGGAACAACTAATGAAAAACTGTTTTTT. The encoded protein is CASRGQGTTNEKLFF.

The genes are TRBV21-1 and TRBJ2-6; the table calls TRBD1, which could not be checked here. TRBV21-1 is tagged as a pseudogene. CDR3 length equals 18 residues. The CDR3 region is CASSEFFDRAAGANVLTF. Here the CDR3 DNA reads TGTGCCAGCAGCGAGTTTTTTGACAGGGCGGCTGGGGCCAACGTCCTGACTTTC.

The CDR3 DNA is TGTGCCAGCAGCTTCCGAGGAGGGTTAGGCACTGAAGCTTTCTTT. Its translation is CASSFRGGLGTEAFF. V gene TRBV7-9 combines with J gene TRBJ1-1, with D uncertain. The germline V gene encodes CDR1 SEHNR and CDR2 FQNEAQ (reference sequence). The CDR3 extends over 15 amino acids. Trimming pared 3 bases from V and 4 bases from J, leaving 15 bases between.

The chain employs TRBV6-5 and TRBJ2-6; D is undetermined. Germline V gene lookup returns CDR1 MNHEY and CDR2 SVGAGI. V lost 7 bases and J 0 bases, leaving 7 bases between the germline ends. The CDR3 runs 14 residues. This CDR3 is CASTTLSGANVLTF. The CDR3 region has the DNA TGTGCCAGCACTACGCTCTCTGGGGCCAACGTCCTGACTTTC.

The J gene is TRBJ2-7, the V gene TRBV5-1; D is uncertain. V was clipped by 1 base and J by 2 bases, with 7 bases between them. The CDR3 runs to 13 residues. The germline CDR1 and CDR2 sequences are SGHRS and YFSETQ. Written as DNA, the CDR3 is TGCGCCAGCAGCTTGATGGGCGCCTACGAGCAGTACTTC. Its protein is CASSLMGAYEQYF.

The chain combines TRBV19 with TRBJ2-7, with a tentative D call TRBD2 (6 bases). Per germline, CDR1 LNHDA and CDR2 SQIVND (reference sequence). CDR3 length equals 14 residues. Trimming stripped 5 bases from V and 0 bases from J, with 11 bases between. The CDR3 loop is CASSSRTNSYEQYF. CDR3 in DNA: TGTGCCAGTAGTTCCCGGACTAACTCCTACGAGCAGTACTTC.

The V and J genes are TRBV9 and TRBJ2-5; D may be TRBD2 (6 bases). Looked up from germline, CDR1 is SGDLS and CDR2 is YYNGEE. V was clipped by 0 bases and J by 4 bases, with 10 bases between them. CDR3 length: 14 amino acids. The CDR3, as DNA: TGTGCCAGCAGCGTAGAGGCTAGCGTAGAGACCCAGTACTTC. Amino acid sequence: CASSVEASVETQYF.

The rearrangement joins TRBV5-1 to TRBJ1-4; 8 bases match TRBD1. Germline V gives CDR1 SGHRS, CDR2 YFSETQ. The CDR3 contains 17 residues. The J segment lost 2 bases and the V segment lost 0 bases, leaving 6 bases of the junction unmatched. DNA for the CDR3: TGCGCCAGCAGCTTGGCCCCATCAGGGGGCACTAATGAAAAACTGTTTTTT. This encodes CASSLAPSGGTNEKLFF.

The chain has TRBV5-4 and TRBJ1-4; D is uncertain. The germline gives CDR1 SGHNT, CDR2 YYREEE (reference sequence). V gave up 2 bases and J gave up 8 bases, with 13 bases separating them. The CDR3 is 14 residues long. The CDR3: CASSLDYTAEKLFF. In DNA form, the CDR3 reads TGTGCCAGCAGCTTAGACTACACGGCGGAAAAACTGTTTTTT.